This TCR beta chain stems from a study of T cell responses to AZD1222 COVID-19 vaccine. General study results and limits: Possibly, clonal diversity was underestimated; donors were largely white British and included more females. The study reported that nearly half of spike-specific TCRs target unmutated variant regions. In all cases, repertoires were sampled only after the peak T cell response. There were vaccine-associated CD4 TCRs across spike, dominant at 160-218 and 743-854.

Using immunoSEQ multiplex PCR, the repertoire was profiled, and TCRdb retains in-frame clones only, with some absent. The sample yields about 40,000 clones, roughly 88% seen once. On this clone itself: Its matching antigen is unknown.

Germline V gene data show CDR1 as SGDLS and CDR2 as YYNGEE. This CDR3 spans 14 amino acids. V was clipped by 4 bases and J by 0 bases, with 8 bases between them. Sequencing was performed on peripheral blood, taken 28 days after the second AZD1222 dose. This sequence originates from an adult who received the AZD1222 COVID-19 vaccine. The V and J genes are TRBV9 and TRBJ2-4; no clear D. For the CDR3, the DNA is TGTGCCAGCAGCCCTGGAATAGCCAAAAACATTCAGTACTTC. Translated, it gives CASSPGIAKNIQYF.